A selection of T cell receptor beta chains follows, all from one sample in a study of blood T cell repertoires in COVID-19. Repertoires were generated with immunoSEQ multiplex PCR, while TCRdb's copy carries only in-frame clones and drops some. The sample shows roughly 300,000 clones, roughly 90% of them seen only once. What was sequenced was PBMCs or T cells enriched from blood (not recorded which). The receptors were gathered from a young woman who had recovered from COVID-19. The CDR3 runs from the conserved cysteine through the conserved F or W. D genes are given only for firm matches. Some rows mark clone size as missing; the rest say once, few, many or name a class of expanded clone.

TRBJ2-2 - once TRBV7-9 CASSFPTNEGGNTGELFF TGTGCCAGCAGCTTCCCAACGAACGAGGGAGGTAACACCGGGGAGCTGTTTTTT
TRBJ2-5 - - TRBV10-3 CAISEQGAQYF TGTGCCATCAGTGAGCAAGGGGCCCAGTACTTC
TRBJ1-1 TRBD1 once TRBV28 CASNPGGAMATEAFF TGTGCCAGCAACCCAGGGGGCGCCATGGCCACTGAAGCTTTCTTT
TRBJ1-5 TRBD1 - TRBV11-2 CASSLGTGGGNQPQHF TGTGCCAGCAGCCTCGGGACAGGGGGAGGCAATCAGCCCCAGCATTTT
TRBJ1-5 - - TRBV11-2 CASSLFYFNQPQHF TGTGCCAGCAGCTTATTTTATTTCAATCAGCCCCAGCATTTT
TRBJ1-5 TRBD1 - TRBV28 CASSPKTGRGNQPQHF TGTGCCAGCAGTCCCAAGACAGGGCGCGGCAATCAGCCCCAGCATTTT
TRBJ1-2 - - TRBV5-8 CASSLNRVYGYTF TGTGCCAGCAGCTTGAACAGGGTATATGGCTACACCTTC
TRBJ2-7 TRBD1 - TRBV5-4 CASSTWDRDEQYF TGTGCCAGCAGCACCTGGGACAGGGACGAGCAGTACTTC
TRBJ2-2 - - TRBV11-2 CASSLHAYDSTGELFF TGTGCCAGCAGCTTACACGCCTATGACAGTACCGGGGAGCTGTTTTTT
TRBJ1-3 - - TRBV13 CASSLQDSGNTIYF TGTGCCAGCAGCCTACAGGACTCTGGAAACACCATATATTTT
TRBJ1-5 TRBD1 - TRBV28 CASIDRDRDQPQHF TGTGCCAGCATCGACCGGGACAGGGATCAGCCCCAGCATTTT
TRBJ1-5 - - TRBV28 CASSYWSNQPQHF TGTGCCAGCAGTTACTGGAGCAATCAGCCCCAGCATTTT
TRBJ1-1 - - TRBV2 CASSEMGAKNTEAFF TGTGCCAGCAGTGAAATGGGGGCGAAGAACACTGAAGCTTTCTTT
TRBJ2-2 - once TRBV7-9 CASSLVGLAERTGELFF TGTGCCAGCAGCTTAGTCGGGCTAGCTGAAAGGACCGGGGAGCTGTTTTTT
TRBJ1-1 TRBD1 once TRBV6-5 CASKGQGAVEKAFF TGTGCCAGCAAAGGACAGGGGGCGGTTGAGAAGGCTTTCTTT
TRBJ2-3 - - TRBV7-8 CASSGGARGTDTQYF TGTGCCAGCAGCGGGGGGGCCAGGGGCACAGATACGCAGTATTTT
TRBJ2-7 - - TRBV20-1 CSTKDIYEQYF TGCAGTACCAAGGACATCTACGAGCAGTACTTC
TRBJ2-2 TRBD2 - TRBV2 CASTAGTSVSTGELFF TGTGCCAGCACTGCCGGGACTAGCGTTAGCACCGGGGAGCTGTTTTTT
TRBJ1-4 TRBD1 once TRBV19 CASSTRDRGEKLFF TGTGCCAGTAGTACCCGGGACAGGGGTGAAAAACTGTTTTTT
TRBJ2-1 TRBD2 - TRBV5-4 CASSPLAGGAGGYNEQFF TGTGCCAGCAGCCCTCTAGCGGGAGGGGCCGGGGGTTACAATGAGCAGTTCTTC
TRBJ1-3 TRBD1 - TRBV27 CASSRTGGSGNTIYF TGTGCCAGCAGCCGTACAGGGGGTTCTGGAAACACCATATATTTT
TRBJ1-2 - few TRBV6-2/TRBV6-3 CASSLPRHIIYGYTF TGTGCCAGCAGTCTCCCGAGACATATAATCTATGGCTACACCTTC
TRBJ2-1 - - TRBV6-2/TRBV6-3 CASSPRVNEQFF TGTGCCAGCAGTCCCAGGGTCAATGAGCAGTTCTTC
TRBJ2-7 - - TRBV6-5 CATMPRGNEQYF TGTGCCACCATGCCCAGGGGAAACGAGCAGTACTTC
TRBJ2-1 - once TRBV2 CASSGISDEQFF TGTGCCAGCAGTGGGATAAGCGATGAGCAGTTCTTC
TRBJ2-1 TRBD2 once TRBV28 CASSSRLAGVRVYNEQFF TGTGCCAGCAGTTCCCGACTAGCGGGAGTTAGAGTATACAATGAGCAGTTCTTC
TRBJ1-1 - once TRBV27 CASSFSDTNTEAFF TGTGCCAGCAGTTTTTCCGACACGAACACTGAAGCTTTCTTT
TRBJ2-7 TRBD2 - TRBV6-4 CASSSTSGSTEQYF TGTGCCAGCAGTTCTACTAGCGGGAGTACCGAGCAGTACTTC
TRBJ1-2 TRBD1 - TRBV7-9 CASSLATGANYGYTF TGTGCCAGCAGCTTAGCAACAGGGGCTAACTATGGCTACACCTTC
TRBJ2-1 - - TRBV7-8 CASSLERRRVAINEQFF TGTGCCAGCAGCTTAGAACGTCGGAGGGTGGCGATCAATGAGCAGTTCTTC
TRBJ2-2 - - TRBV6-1 CASSDEVRVVTGELFF TGTGCCAGCAGTGATGAGGTCAGGGTGGTCACCGGGGAGCTGTTTTTT
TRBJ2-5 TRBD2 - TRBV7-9 CASSLGGTSGEYQETQYF TGTGCCAGCAGCTTAGGCGGGACTAGCGGAGAGTACCAAGAGACCCAGTACTTC
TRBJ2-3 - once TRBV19 CATKGGGGPTDTQYF TGTGCCACCAAAGGGGGGGGAGGACCCACAGATACGCAGTATTTT
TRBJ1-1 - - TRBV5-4 CASSAPGGINTEAFF TGTGCCAGCAGCGCGCCCGGGGGGATTAACACTGAAGCTTTCTTT
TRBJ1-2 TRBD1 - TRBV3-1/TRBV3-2 CASSPSTGGPGYTF TGTGCCAGCAGCCCTTCCACAGGGGGCCCTGGCTACACCTTC
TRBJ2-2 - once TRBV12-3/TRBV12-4 CASSRRSSGELFF TGTGCCAGCAGCCGTCGGAGTTCCGGGGAGCTGTTTTTT
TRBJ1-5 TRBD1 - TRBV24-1 CATSDRTGGNQPQHF TGTGCCACCAGTGACCGGACAGGAGGCAATCAGCCCCAGCATTTT
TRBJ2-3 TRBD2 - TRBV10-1 CASSETSGLPQYF TGCGCCAGCAGTGAGACTAGCGGACTACCCCAGTATTTT
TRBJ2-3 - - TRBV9 CASSVTSTDTQYF TGTGCCAGCAGCGTGACTAGCACAGATACGCAGTATTTT
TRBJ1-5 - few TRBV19 CASIAATAGPRNEPQHF TGTGCCAGTATCGCGGCGACAGCCGGGCCGAGGAATGAGCCCCAGCATTTT
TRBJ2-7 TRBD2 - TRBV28 CASSFSLAGNYEQYF TGTGCCAGCAGTTTTTCTTTAGCGGGAAACTACGAGCAGTACTTC
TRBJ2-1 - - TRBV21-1 CASSIKTGSSYNEQFF TGTGCCAGCAGCATAAAGACAGGGAGCTCCTACAATGAGCAGTTCTTC
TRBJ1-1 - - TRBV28 CASSHGGVNTEAFF TGTGCCAGCAGTCACGGAGGGGTGAACACTGAAGCTTTCTTT
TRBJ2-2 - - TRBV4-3 CASSQLADAGELFF TGCGCCAGCAGCCAATTAGCGGACGCCGGGGAGCTGTTTTTT
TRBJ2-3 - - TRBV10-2 CASSQGRGTDTQYF TGCGCCAGTAGTCAGGGCCGGGGCACAGATACGCAGTATTTT
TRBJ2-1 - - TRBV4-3 CASSQEGGLQPFNEQFF TGCGCCAGCAGCCAAGAGGGCGGACTACAACCTTTCAATGAGCAGTTCTTC
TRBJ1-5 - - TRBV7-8 CASSSSAGAGPQHF TGTGCCAGCAGCTCGAGTGCAGGGGCCGGGCCCCAGCATTTT
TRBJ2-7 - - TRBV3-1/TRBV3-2 CASSQDPPGLTQKSSYEQYF TGTGCCAGCAGCCAAGATCCTCCGGGACTCACGCAAAAGAGCTCCTACGAGCAGTACTTC
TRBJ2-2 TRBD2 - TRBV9 CASSAGTSGSKTGELFF TGTGCCAGCAGCGCCGGGACTAGCGGGAGCAAGACCGGGGAGCTGTTTTTT
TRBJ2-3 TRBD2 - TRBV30 CAWSLGTSGGPSTDTQYF TGTGCCTGGAGTCTCGGGACTAGCGGGGGCCCAAGCACAGATACGCAGTATTTT
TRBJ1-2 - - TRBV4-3 CASSQELNYGYTF TGCGCCAGCAGCCAAGAGTTAAACTATGGCTACACCTTC
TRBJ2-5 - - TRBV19 CASSILPGGPQETQYF TGTGCCAGTAGTATACTCCCCGGAGGGCCCCAAGAGACCCAGTACTTC
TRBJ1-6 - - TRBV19 CASSAPSSSYNSPLHF TGTGCCAGTAGCGCACCGTCGAGCTCCTATAATTCACCCCTCCACTTT
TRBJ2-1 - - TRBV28 CASRQTGLNEQFF TGTGCCAGCAGGCAAACAGGGTTAAATGAGCAGTTCTTC
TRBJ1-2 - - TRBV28 CASSLRGYGYTF TGTGCCAGCAGCCTGAGGGGGTATGGCTACACCTTC